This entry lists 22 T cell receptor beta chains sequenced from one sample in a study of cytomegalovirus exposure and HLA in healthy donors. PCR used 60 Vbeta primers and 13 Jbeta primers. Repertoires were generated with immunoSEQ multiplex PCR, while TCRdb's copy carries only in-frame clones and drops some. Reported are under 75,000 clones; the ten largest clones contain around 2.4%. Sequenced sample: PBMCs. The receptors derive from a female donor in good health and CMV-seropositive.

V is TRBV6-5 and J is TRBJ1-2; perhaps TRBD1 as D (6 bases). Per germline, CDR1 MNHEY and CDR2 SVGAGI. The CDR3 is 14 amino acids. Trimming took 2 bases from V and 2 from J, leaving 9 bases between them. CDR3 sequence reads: CASSYAGANYGYTF. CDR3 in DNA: TGTGCCAGCAGTTACGCAGGGGCCAACTATGGCTACACCTTC.

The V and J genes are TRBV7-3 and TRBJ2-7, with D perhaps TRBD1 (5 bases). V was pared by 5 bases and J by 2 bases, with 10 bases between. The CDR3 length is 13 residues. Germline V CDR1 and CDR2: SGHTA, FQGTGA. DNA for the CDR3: TGTGCCAGCAGCCCCGACAGAGCCTACGAGCAGTACTTC. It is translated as CASSPDRAYEQYF.

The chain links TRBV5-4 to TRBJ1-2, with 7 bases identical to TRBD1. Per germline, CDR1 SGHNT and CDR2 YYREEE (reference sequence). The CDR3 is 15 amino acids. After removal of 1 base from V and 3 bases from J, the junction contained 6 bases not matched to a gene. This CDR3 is CASSLLWTGDYGYTF. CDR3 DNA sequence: TGTGCCAGCAGCTTGTTGTGGACAGGCGACTATGGCTACACCTTC.

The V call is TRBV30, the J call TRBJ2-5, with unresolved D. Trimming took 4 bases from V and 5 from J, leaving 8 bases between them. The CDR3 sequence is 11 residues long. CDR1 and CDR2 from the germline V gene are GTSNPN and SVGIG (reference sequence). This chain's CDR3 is CAWTYGETQYF. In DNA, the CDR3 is TGTGCCTGGACTTACGGGGAGACCCAGTACTTC. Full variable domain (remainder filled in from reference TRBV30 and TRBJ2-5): SQTIHQWPATLVQPVGSPLSLECTVEGTSNPNLYWYRQAAGRGLQLLFYSVGIGQISSEVPQNLSASRPQDRQFILSSKKLLLSDSGFYLCAWTYGETQYFGPGTRLLVL.

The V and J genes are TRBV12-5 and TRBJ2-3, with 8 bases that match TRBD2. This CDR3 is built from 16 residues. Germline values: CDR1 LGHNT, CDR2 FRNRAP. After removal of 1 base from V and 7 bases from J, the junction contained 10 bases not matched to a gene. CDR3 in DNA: TGTGCTAGTGGTTTGGGCGGGAGCGGGGGAGCGCATACGCAGTATTTT. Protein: CASGLGGSGGAHTQYF.

This CDR3 is CASSLGGQNTDTQYF. The CDR3, as DNA: TGTGCCAGCAGCTTGGGTGGACAAAACACAGATACGCAGTATTTT. The V gene is TRBV7-2, the J gene TRBJ2-3, with D possibly matching TRBD1 (5 bases). CDR1 SGHTA and CDR2 FQGNSA come from the germline V gene. CDR3 length: 15 residues. Deletions cut 3 bases from V and 2 bases from J, with 12 bases between.

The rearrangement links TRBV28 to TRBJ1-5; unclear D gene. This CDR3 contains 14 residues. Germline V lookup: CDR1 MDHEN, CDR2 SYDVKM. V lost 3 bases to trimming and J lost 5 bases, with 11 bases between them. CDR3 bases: TGTGCCAGCAGTTTGGGCCAGTGGGATCAGCCCCAGCATTTT. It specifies CASSLGQWDQPQHF.

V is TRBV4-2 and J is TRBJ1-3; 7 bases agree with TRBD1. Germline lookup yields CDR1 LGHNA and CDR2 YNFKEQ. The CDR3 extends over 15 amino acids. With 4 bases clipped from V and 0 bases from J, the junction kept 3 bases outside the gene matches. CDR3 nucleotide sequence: TGTGCCAGCAGCCGGGCAGGGGGCTCTGGAAACACCATATATTTT. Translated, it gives CASSRAGGSGNTIYF.

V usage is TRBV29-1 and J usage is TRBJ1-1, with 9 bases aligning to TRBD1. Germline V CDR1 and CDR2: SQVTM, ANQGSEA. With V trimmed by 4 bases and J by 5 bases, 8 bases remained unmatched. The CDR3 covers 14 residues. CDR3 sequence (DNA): TGCAGCGTTGGACAGGGGGGGAGTAAGACTGAAGCTTTCTTT. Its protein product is CSVGQGGSKTEAFF. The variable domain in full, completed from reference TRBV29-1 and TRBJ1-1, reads SAVISQKPSRDICQRGTSLTIQCQVDSQVTMMFWYRQQPGQSLTLIATANQGSEATYESGFVIDKFPISRPNLTFSTLTVSNMSPEDSSIYLCSVGQGGSKTEAFFGQGTRLTVV.

The CDR3 DNA reads TGTGCCATCAGTCCCCGGGACAGGGATCCCTACGAGCAGTACTTC. Its protein is CAISPRDRDPYEQYF. The chain is built from TRBV10-3 and TRBJ2-7, with 9 bases that match TRBD1. Germline trimming cut 5 bases from V and 2 bases from J; bases unmatched to any gene: 7. The germline V gene encodes CDR1 ENHRY and CDR2 SYGVKD. The CDR3 sequence is 15 residues long.

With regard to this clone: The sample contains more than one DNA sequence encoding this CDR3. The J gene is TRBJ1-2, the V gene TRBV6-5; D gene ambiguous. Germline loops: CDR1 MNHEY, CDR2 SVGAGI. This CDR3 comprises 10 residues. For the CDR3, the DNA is TGTGCAACCCGGAGGGTCGGCTACACCTTC. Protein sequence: CATRRVGYTF.

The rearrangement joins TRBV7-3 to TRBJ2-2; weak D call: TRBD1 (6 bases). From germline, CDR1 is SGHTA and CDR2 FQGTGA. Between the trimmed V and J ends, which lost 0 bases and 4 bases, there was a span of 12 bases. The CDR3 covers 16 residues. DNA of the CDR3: TGTGCCAGCAGCTTAACCCGACAGGCGGCCACCGGGGAGCTGTTTTTT. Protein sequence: CASSLTRQAATGELFF.

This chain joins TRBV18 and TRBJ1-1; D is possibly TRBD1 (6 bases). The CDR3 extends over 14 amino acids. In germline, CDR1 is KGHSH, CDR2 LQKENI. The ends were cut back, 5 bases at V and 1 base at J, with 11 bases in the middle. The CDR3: CASSVGHSNTEAFF. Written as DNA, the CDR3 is TGTGCCAGCTCAGTGGGACACTCGAACACTGAAGCTTTCTTT.

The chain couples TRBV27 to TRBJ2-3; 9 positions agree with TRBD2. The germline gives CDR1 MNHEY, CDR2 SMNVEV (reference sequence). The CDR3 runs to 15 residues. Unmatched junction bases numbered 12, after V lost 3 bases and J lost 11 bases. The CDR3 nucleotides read TGTGCCAGCAGTTTTATGACTAGCGGTATGCATGGGCAGTATTTT. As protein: CASSFMTSGMHGQYF.

The CDR3 loop reads CAIREDLTGQPQHF. CDR3 bases: TGTGCCATCAGGGAGGACCTTACGGGTCAGCCCCAGCATTTT. The chain has TRBV10-3 and TRBJ1-5; D unclear. Trimming stripped 6 bases from V and 6 bases from J, with 15 bases between. CDR1 and CDR2 (germline): ENHRY, SYGVKD. The CDR3 loop spans 14 amino acids.

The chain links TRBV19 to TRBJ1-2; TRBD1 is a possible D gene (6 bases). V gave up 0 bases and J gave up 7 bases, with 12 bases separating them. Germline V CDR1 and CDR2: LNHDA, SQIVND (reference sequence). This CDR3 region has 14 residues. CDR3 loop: CASSIEGAAVGYTF. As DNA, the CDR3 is TGTGCCAGTAGTATAGAGGGGGCTGCGGTTGGCTACACCTTC.

CDR3 in amino acids: CASSPIPGQGPYEQYF. The CDR3 DNA reads TGTGCCAGCAGTCCTATTCCGGGACAGGGGCCCTACGAGCAGTACTTC. The chain recombines TRBV28 with TRBJ2-7; 10 positions agree with TRBD1. The CDR3 is 16 residues long. The germline V gene encodes CDR1 MDHEN and CDR2 SYDVKM. V was clipped by 5 bases and J by 2 bases; unmatched bases: 9.

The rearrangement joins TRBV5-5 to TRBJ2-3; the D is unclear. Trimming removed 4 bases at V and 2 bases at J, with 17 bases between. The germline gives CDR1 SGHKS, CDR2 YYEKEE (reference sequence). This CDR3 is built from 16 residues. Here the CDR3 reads CASSRRLESTTDTQYF. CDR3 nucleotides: TGTGCCAGCAGCCGAAGGCTAGAGAGCACCACAGATACGCAGTATTTT.

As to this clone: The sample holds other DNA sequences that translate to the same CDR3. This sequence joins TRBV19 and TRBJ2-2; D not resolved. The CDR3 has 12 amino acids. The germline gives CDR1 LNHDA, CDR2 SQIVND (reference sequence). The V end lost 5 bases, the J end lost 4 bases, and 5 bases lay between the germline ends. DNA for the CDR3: TGTGCCAGTAGTCCCGGCACCGGGGAGCTGTTTTTT. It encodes CASSPGTGELFF.

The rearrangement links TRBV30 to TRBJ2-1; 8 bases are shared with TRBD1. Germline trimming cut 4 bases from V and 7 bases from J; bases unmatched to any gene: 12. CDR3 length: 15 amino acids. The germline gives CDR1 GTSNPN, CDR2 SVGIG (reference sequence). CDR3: CAWTAGQGKGNEQFF. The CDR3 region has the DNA TGTGCCTGGACCGCCGGACAGGGTAAGGGGAATGAGCAGTTCTTC.

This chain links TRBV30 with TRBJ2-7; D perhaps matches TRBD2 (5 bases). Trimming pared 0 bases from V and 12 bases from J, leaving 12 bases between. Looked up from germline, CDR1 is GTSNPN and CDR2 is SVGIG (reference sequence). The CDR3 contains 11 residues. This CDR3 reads CAWSVLTEGYF. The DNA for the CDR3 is TGTGCCTGGAGTGTACTTACAGAGGGGTACTTC.

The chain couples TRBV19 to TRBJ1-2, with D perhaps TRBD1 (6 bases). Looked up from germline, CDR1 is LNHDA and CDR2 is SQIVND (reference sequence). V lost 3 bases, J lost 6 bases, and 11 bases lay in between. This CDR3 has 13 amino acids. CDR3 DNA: TGTGCCAGTAGTATTCGGGACAAGGATGGCTACACCTTC. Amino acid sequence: CASSIRDKDGYTF.